This T cell receptor (beta chain) was recovered during a study of shared clonotypes between healthy human individuals. TCRdb keeps only in-frame clones here, not all; method: immunoSEQ multiplex PCR. The table has about 820,000 clones, 92% seen once; the top ten hold 24%. About this clone itself: Its antigen is still unknown.

Points from the study as a whole: Sharing across four donors was highest in naive CD4 (around 5%) and lowest in memory CD8 (roughly 0.4%).

Germline loops: CDR1 SNHLY, CDR2 FYNNEI. The CDR3 covers 14 residues. Trimming cost V 7 bases and J 0 bases; bases outside gene matches: 4. Only CD45RO-negative cells positively selected for CCR7 counted as naive CD8 cells, so terminally differentiated effector memory CD45RA+ cells were excluded. The chain has TRBV2 and TRBJ2-3, with TRBD1 identical over 7 bases. The source is a man aged 30 to 45 in good health. The sequencing input was naive CD8+ T cells sorted from blood. The CDR3 loop reads CASIRDRSTDTQYF. CDR3 sequence (DNA): TGTGCCAGCATCCGGGACAGAAGCACAGATACGCAGTATTTT. Full variable domain (rest looked up from reference TRBV2 and TRBJ2-3): EPEVTQTPSHQVTQMGQEVILRCVPISNHLYFYWYRQILGQKVEFLVSFYNNEISEKSEIFDDQFSVERPDGSNFTLKIRSTKLEDSAMYFCASIRDRSTDTQYFGPGTRLTVL.